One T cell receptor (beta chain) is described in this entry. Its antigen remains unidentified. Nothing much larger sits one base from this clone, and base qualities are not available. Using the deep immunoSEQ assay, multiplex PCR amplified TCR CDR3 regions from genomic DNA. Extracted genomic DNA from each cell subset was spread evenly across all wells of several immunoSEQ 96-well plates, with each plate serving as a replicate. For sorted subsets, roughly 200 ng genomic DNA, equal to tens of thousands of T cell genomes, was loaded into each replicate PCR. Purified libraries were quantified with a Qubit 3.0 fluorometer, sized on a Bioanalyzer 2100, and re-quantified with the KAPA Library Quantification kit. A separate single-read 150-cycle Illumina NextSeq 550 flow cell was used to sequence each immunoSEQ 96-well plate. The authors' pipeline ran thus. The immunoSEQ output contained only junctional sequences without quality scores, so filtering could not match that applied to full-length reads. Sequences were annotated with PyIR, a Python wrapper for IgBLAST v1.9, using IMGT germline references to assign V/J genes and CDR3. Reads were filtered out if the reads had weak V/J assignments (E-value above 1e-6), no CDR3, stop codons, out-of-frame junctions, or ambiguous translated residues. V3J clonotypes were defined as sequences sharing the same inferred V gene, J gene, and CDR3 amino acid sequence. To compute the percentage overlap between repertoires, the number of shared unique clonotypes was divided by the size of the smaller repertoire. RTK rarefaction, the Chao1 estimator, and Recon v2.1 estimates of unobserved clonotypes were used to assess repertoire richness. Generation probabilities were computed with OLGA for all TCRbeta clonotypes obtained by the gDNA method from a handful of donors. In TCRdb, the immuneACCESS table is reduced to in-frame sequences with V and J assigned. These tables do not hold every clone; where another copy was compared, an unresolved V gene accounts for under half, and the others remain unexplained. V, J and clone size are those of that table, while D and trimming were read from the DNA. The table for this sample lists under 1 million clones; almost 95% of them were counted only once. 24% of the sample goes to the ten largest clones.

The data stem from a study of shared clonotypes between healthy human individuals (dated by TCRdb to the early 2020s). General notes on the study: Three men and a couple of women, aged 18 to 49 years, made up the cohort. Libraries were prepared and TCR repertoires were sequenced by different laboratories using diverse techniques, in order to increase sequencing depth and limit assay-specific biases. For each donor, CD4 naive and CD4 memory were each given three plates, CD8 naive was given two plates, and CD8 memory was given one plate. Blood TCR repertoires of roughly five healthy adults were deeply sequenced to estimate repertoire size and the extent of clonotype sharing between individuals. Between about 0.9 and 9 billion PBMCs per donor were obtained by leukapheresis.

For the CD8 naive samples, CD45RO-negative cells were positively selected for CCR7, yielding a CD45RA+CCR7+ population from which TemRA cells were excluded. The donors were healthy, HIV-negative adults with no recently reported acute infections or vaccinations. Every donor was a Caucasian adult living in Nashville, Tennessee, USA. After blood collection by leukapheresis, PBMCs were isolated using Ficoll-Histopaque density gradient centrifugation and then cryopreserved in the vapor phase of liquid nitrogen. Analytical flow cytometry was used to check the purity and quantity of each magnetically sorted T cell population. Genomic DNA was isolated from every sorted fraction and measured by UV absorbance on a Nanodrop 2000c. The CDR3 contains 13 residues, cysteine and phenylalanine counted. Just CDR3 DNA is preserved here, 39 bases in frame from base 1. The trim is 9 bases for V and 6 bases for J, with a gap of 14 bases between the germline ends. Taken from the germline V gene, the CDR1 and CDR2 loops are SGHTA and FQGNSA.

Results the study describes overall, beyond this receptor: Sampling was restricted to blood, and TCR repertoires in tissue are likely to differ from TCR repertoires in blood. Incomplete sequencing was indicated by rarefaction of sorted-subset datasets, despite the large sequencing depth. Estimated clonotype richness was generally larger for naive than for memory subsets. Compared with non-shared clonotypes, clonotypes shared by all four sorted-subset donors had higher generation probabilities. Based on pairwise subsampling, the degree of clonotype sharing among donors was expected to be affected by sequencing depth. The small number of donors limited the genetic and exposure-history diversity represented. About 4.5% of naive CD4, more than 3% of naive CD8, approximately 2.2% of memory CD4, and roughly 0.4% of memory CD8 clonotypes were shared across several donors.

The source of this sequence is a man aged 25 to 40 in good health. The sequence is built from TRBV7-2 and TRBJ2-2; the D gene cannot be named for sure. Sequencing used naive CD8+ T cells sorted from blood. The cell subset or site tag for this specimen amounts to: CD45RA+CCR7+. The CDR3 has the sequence CASGFSAAGELFF. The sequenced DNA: TGTGCCAGTGGCTTCTCCGCGGCCGGGGAGCTGTTTTTT.